The TCR beta chain described here comes from a study of OX40 agonist ivuxolimab in advanced cancers. For the study at large: Patients assigned to dose escalation were diagnosed with hepatocellular carcinoma, melanoma, renal cell or head and neck cancer. Eligibility admitted prior anti-PD-1, anti-PD-L1 or anti-CTLA-4 therapy; 35% to 40% had some.

This clone was counted between two and nine times. Assay: immunoSEQ multiplex PCR; the TCRdb copy retains only in-frame clones and omits some. The repertoire holds some 54,000 clones, around three quarters seen once, with roughly 6.3% in the top ten. In germline, CDR1 is SEHNR, CDR2 FQNEAQ (reference sequence). The V end lost 2 bases, the J end lost 1 base, and 8 bases lay between the germline ends. The CDR3 extends over 14 amino acids. Sequences were derived from CD4+ or CD8+ T cells sorted from blood, sampled in a trial of the OX40 agonist ivuxolimab. The chain links TRBV7-9 to TRBJ1-1, with D unresolved. The receptor was isolated from an adult with an advanced solid tumor such as melanoma, head and neck, liver or kidney cancer. The CDR3 DNA follows: TGTGCCAGCAGCTTACTTACAGCGAACACTGAAGCTTTCTTT. This codes for CASSLLTANTEAFF.